Here is one T cell receptor (beta chain) with its context. There is no known antigen for this receptor. No much larger clone exists at a distance of one base, and base qualities are not known. To prepare the library, 5' RACE was applied. Data came from a NextSeq 500. The TCR library protocol attached unique molecular identifiers to individual cDNA molecules to correct for sequencing error and PCR bias. Both TCR alpha and beta chains were sequenced, and tight co-correlation was observed between alpha and beta sequence abundances in each sample. The paper's data handling went like this. Decombinator V4 was used to perform V gene, J gene and CDR3 annotation of TCR sequences. TCRs were defined as expanded if a significant change between any two time points was detected under a Poisson model with p below 0.0001. TCR abundances were normalised to the total number of TCRs sequenced per sample and were expressed as counts per million. TRAV1-2 paired with TRAJ12, TRAJ20 or TRAJ33 defined MAIT TCRs, while TRAV10 paired with TRAJ18 defined iNKT TCRs. A search of VDJdb, accessed on 1 November 2021, was run for TCRs annotated to CMV, EBV and SARS-CoV-2, with TCRs annotated for multiple antigens excluded. The raw public data were reprocessed by TCRdb itself: fastp quality trimming at Q25, MiXCR clonotype calling, in-frame beta chains only. Each entry is one CDR3 protein sequence, shown with its most common DNA and genes. The V and J calls reflect TCRdb's pipeline rather than the authors' work. The sample profile shows tens of thousands of distinct CDR3 sequences; roughly 10% of them were found once. The ten top clones hold 8.5% to 9% of the sample.

This specimen belongs to a study of early T cells in non-severe SARS-CoV-2 infection (dated by TCRdb to about 2021). With regard to the full study: TCR sequencing used bulk RNA from unsorted whole blood, so alpha and beta chains could not be paired.

CDR3 length: 14 amino acids, cysteine to phenylalanine. The retained sequence is limited to the CDR3, 42 bases, with the frame set at the first base. V drops 0 bases and J drops 5 bases, leaving 11 bases in between. The germline V gene gives CDR1 as SGHRS and CDR2 as YFSETQ. What the work shows at the level of the full study, not this receptor alone: Matching against VDJdb was skewed toward anti-spike CD8 responses, likely underestimated virus-specific expansions, and missed private and CD4 specificities.

Set within a cohort of healthcare workers in London, UK, this nested case-control study involved weekly PCR testing of nasopharyngeal swabs along with blood sampling. Healthcare workers were recruited between 23 and 31 March 2020, during the week of the UK lockdown, and were followed weekly for up to about 15 weeks. The sequenced sample consisted of whole blood. The receptor comes from an adult who was a healthcare worker with PCR-confirmed SARS-CoV-2 infection or an uninfected control (not recorded which). The rearranged chain carries TRBV5-1 and TRBJ1-1; no confident D gene assignment can be made. The nucleotide sequence reads TGCGCCAGCAGCTTGGATTCGGGAGGAACTGAAGCTTTCTTT. This yields the protein CASSLDSGGTEAFF.